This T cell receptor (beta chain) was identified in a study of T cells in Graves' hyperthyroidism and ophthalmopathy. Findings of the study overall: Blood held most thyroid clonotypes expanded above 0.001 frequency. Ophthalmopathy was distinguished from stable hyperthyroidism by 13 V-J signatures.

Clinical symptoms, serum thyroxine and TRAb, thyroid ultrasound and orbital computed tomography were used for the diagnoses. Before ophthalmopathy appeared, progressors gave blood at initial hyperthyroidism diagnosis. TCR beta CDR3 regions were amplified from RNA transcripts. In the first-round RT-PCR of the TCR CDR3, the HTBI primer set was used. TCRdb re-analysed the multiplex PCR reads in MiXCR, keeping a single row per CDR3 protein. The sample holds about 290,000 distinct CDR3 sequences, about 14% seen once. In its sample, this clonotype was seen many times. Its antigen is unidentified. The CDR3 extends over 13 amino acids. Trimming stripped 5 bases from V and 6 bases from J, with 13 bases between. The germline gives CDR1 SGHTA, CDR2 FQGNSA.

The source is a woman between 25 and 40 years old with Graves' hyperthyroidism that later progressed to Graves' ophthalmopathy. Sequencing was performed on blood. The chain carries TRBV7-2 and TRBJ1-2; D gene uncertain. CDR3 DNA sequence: TGTGCCAGCAGCGGACCGACTGGACATGGCTACACCTTC. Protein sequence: CASSGPTGHGYTF. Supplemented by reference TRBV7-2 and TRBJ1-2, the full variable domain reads GAGVSQSPSNKVTEKGKDVELRCDPISGHTALYWYRQSLGQGLEFLIYFQGNSAPDKSGLPSDRFSAERTGGSVSTLTIQRTQQEDSAVYLCASSGPTGHGYTFGSGTRLTVV.